This TCR beta chain stems from a study of blood T cell repertoires in COVID-19. At the level of the study: Acute and convalescent COVID-19 specimens originated in the United States, Italy and Spain. Sources were T cells, B-cell-depleted T cells, or PBMCs; the material itself was cDNA or gDNA.

In the authors' methods: Estimation of nucleated cell counts relied on the amplification of reference gene primers. The protocol was immunoSEQ multiplex PCR, while the TCRdb copy is restricted to in-frame clones and leaves out a portion. Clone size and the V and J calls come from that table; the DNA yielded D and trimming. The table records fewer than 700,000 clones, about 89% of them present only once. Germline CDR1 reads SGHDT; CDR2 reads YYEEEE. The CDR3 consists of 13 residues. With 0 bases removed from V and 8 bases from J, the gap between germline ends came to 11 bases. The clonotype was recovered from a woman between 45 and 65 years old with COVID-19, enrolled during active disease. This chain joins TRBV5-6 and TRBJ1-2; D might be TRBD1 (5 bases). The sequenced sample was peripheral blood. CDR3 nucleotide sequence: TGTGCCAGCAGCTTGGGGCGGGGCAGAGGCTACACCTTC. It yields the protein CASSLGRGRGYTF.